The 7 T cell receptor beta chains presented below share a single source sample, sequenced in a study of T-cell reconstitution after alpha-beta-depleted transplantation in children. Preparing the TCRbeta library involved the use of unique molecular identifiers. TCRdb reprocessed the PCR reads via MiXCR and lists one record per CDR3 protein. The table shows hundreds of thousands of distinct CDR3 sequences, with about a sixth occurring only once. The material sequenced was PBMCs, mostly from graft donor cells, taken 360 days after TCRalphabeta/CD19-depleted stem cell transplant. These receptors all stem from a male patient aged 2 to 10 who had a stem cell transplant for acute lymphoblastic leukemia, so the T cells may come from the graft donor.

This clonotype came up once. This sequence joins TRBV6-2 or TRBV6-3 and TRBJ2-7; the match to TRBD1 covers 7 bases. The CDR3 runs to 15 residues. After removal of 3 bases from V and 4 bases from J, the junction contained 9 bases not matched to a gene. The germline gives CDR1 MNHEY, CDR2 SVGEGT. DNA for the CDR3: TGTGCCAGCAGTTATCGAGGGGGCCCCTCGTACGAGCAGTACTTC. This gives the protein CASSYRGGPSYEQYF.

This clonotype was detected a few times. The rearrangement links TRBV28 to TRBJ2-5; D remains unclear. Germline assignment: CDR1 MDHEN and CDR2 SYDVKM. V shed 3 bases and J shed 1 base, with 9 bases lying between them. This CDR3 spans 14 amino acids. The chain's CDR3 is CASSLTQPQETQYF. In nucleotides, the CDR3 is TGTGCCAGCAGTTTGACCCAGCCCCAAGAGACCCAGTACTTC.

This clonotype has a handful of counts. The chain links TRBV28 to TRBJ1-5; D possibly corresponds to TRBD1 (6 bases). Per germline, CDR1 MDHEN and CDR2 SYDVKM. The length of the CDR3 is 17 residues. V lost 3 bases, J lost 6 bases, and 21 bases lay in between. The CDR3, as DNA: TGTGCCAGCAGTTTCGGAATGTTGGGGGCTCAATGTCAGCCCCAGCATTTT. Translated, it gives CASSFGMLGAQCQPQHF.

This clonotype showed up just a few times. The rearrangement joins TRBV12-3 or TRBV12-4 to TRBJ2-3, with TRBD2 matching over 10 bases. The length of the CDR3 is 16 residues. J was trimmed by 6 bases and V by 5 bases; bases with no gene match: 11. The CDR3 nucleotides are TGTGCCAGCAGTACCGGACTAGCGGTTTCACGGGATACGCAGTATTTT. Protein: CASSTGLAVSRDTQYF.

The CDR3 DNA reads as TGCGCCAGCAGCTTGAGGGTAGCGGGAGCGACTAGCACAGATACGCAGTATTTT. Amino acids: CASSLRVAGATSTDTQYF. The chain carries TRBV5-1 and TRBJ2-3, with 9 bases aligning to TRBD2. CDR1 and CDR2 from the germline V gene are SGHRS and YFSETQ. The ends lost 1 base at V and 0 bases at J; junction bases unmatched: 9. This CDR3 is built from 18 residues. Variable domain in full (rest from reference TRBV5-1 and TRBJ2-3): KAGVTQTPRYLIKTRGQQVTLSCSPISGHRSVSWYQQTPGQGLQFLFEYFSETQRNKGNFPGRFSGRQFSNSRSEMNVSTLELGDSALYLCASSLRVAGATSTDTQYFGPGTRLTVL.

The genes are TRBV4-3 and TRBJ1-6; D remains ambiguous. This CDR3 is built from 16 residues. V dropped 0 bases and J dropped 8 bases, with 14 bases sitting between them. Germline-derived CDR1 and CDR2 are LGHNA and YSLEER. CDR3 amino acids: CASSQDKEASYSPLHF. CDR3 nucleotide sequence: TGCGCCAGCAGCCAAGATAAGGAGGCCTCTTATTCACCCCTCCACTTT.

This clonotype was counted between two and nine times. The CDR3 here is CSAVSGTSGTWSVGETQYF. The CDR3, as DNA: TGCAGCGCTGTTTCCGGGACTAGCGGGACCTGGTCGGTAGGAGAGACCCAGTACTTC. This chain connects TRBV29-1 to TRBJ2-5, with 13 nucleotides matching TRBD2. The germline gives CDR1 SQVTM, CDR2 ANQGSEA. The CDR3 has 19 amino acids. The V gene end was trimmed by 7 bases and the J gene end by 4 bases; junction bases not matched to a gene: 21. Variable domain in full (rest from reference TRBV29-1 and TRBJ2-5): SAVISQKPSRDICQRGTSLTIQCQVDSQVTMMFWYRQQPGQSLTLIATANQGSEATYESGFVIDKFPISRPNLTFSTLTVSNMSPEDSSIYLCSAVSGTSGTWSVGETQYFGPGTRLLVL.